This T cell receptor beta chain was retrieved from a study of Ad26.COV2.S vaccination and SARS-CoV-2 variants. Study as a whole: The vaccine Ad26.COV2.S was put into the muscle once, or twice with 56 days between.

Measured with immunoSEQ multiplex PCR; TCRdb has only the in-frame clones, and not every one. Of hundreds of thousands of clones in the sample, roughly 87% are singletons; the top ten hold approximately 3.6%. Study-wide results and caveats: Total T cell responses, in the TCR breadth and depth analyses, may have been underestimated.

Described treatment: roughly 18 received Ad26.COV2.S at low or high dose, single or two shots; about 5 received placebo; per-sample allocation not given. Collection of the samples took place on day 63 after the first injection of vaccine or placebo. Within Boston, the person who donated was an adult of 18-55 years. As its vector, the vaccine had Ad26, which expressed Wuhan-strain SARS-CoV-2 spike. Details on this clone: The antigen remains undetermined.

The specimen comprised peripheral blood, sampled in a trial of Ad26.COV2.S vaccine versus placebo. The TCR sequence derives from a person between 18 and 65 years old who received the Ad26.COV2.S COVID-19 vaccine or a placebo.

For the CDR3, the DNA is TGTGCCAGTAGAGCGGGGGGGCCTCACACCGGGGAGCTGTTTTTT. Protein: CASRAGGPHTGELFF. V is TRBV19 and J is TRBJ2-2; 10 bases map to TRBD2. Losses at the gene ends were 6 bases for V and 3 bases for J; bases not matched to a gene: 4. The CDR3 spans 15 residues. Per germline, CDR1 LNHDA and CDR2 SQIVND (reference sequence).